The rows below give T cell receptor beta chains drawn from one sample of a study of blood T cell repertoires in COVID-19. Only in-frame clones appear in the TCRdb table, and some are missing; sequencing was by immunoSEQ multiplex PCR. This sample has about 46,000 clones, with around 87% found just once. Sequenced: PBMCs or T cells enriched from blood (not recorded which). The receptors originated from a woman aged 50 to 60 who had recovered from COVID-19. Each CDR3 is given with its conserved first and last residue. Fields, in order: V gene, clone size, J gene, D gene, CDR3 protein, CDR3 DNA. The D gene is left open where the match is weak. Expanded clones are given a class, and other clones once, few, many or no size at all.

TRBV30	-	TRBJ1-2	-	CAWSRTDYGYTF	TGTGCCTGGAGTCGGACAGACTATGGCTACACCTTC
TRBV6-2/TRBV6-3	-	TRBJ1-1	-	CASSLGREDTEAFF	TGTGCCAGCAGCCTCGGTAGAGAAGACACTGAAGCTTTCTTT
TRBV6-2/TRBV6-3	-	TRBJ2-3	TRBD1	CASSYSGRRQGPQYF	TGTGCCAGCAGTTACTCGGGGAGAAGACAGGGCCCGCAGTATTTT
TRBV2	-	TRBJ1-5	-	CASSFTTENQPQHF	TGTGCCAGCAGTTTTACGACAGAAAATCAGCCCCAGCATTTT
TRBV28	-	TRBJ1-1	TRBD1	CASTGTGKLEAFF	TGTGCCAGCACCGGGACAGGGAAACTTGAAGCTTTCTTT
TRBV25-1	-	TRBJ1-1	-	CASSEYPTNTEAFF	TGTGCCAGCAGTGAATATCCTACTAACACTGAAGCTTTCTTT
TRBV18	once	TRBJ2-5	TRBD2	CASSPPKTSGSGETQYF	TGTGCCAGCTCACCCCCGAAGACTAGCGGGAGTGGAGAGACCCAGTACTTC
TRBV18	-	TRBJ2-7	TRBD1	CASSPAQGSPYEQYF	TGTGCCAGCTCACCAGCACAGGGGTCTCCCTACGAGCAGTACTTC
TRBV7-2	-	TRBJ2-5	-	CASSLLLRGARGGETQYF	TGTGCCAGCAGCTTACTCCTGCGGGGCGCCCGAGGAGGAGAGACCCAGTACTTC
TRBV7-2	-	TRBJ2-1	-	CASSLVPFEQFF	TGTGCCAGCAGCTTAGTTCCGTTCGAGCAGTTCTTC
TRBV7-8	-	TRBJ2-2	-	CASSLAQARNTGELFF	TGTGCCAGCAGCTTAGCCCAGGCGAGGAACACCGGGGAGCTGTTTTTT
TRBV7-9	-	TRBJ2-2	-	CASSGQGKGHTGELFF	TGTGCCAGCAGCGGTCAGGGAAAGGGTCACACCGGGGAGCTGTTTTTT
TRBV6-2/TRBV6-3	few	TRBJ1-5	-	CASSYEQASNQPQHF	TGTGCCAGCAGTTACGAGCAGGCTAGCAATCAGCCCCAGCATTTT
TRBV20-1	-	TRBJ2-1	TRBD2	CSASIAGEYYNEQFF	TGCAGTGCTAGTATAGCGGGAGAGTATTACAATGAGCAGTTCTTC
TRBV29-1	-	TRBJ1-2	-	CSVVRGNLDGYTF	TGCAGCGTTGTTCGGGGGAATCTCGATGGCTACACCTTC
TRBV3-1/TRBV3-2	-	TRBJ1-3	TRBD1	CASSAQGQGSGNTIYF	TGTGCCAGCAGCGCTCAGGGACAGGGTTCTGGAAACACCATATATTTT
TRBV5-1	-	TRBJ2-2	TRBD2	CASSLVNRGDTGELFF	TGCGCCAGCAGCTTGGTCAACCGGGGGGACACCGGGGAGCTGTTTTTT
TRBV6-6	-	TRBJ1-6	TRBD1	CASRSQGTSYNSPLHF	TGTGCCAGCAGATCACAGGGGACCTCCTATAATTCACCCCTCCACTTT
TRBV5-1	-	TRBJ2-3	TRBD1	CASSLAGTGRTDTQYF	TGCGCCAGCAGCTTGGCCGGGACAGGGCGAACAGATACGCAGTATTTT
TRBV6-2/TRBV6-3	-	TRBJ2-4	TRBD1	CASSYGQGTAKNIQYF	TGTGCCAGCAGTTACGGACAGGGGACAGCCAAAAACATTCAGTACTTC
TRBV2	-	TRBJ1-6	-	CASSEGQTPNSPLHF	TGTGCCAGCAGTGAAGGACAGACCCCAAATTCACCCCTCCACTTT
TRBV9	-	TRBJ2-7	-	CASSVKGDGFYEQYF	TGTGCCAGCAGCGTTAAGGGGGACGGGTTCTACGAGCAGTACTTC
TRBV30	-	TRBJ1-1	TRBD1	CAWSGQGNTEAFF	TGTGCCTGGAGCGGACAGGGGAACACTGAAGCTTTCTTT
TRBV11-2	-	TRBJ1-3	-	CASSLELRASGNTIYF	TGTGCCAGCAGCTTAGAGTTGCGAGCCTCTGGAAACACCATATATTTT
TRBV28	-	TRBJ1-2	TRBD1	CASSNRGLSYGYTF	TGTGCCAGCAGCAACAGGGGGCTTAGCTATGGCTACACCTTC
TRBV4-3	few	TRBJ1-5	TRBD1	CASSQDRGAGGQPQHF	TGCGCCAGCAGCCAAGATAGGGGGGCAGGGGGTCAGCCCCAGCATTTT
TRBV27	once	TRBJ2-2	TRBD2	CASSLSLGTSVSGELFF	TGTGCCAGCAGTTTATCTTTGGGGACTAGTGTTTCCGGGGAGCTGTTTTTT
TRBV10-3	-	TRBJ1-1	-	CAPREGFGTEAFF	TGTGCCCCCCGGGAGGGGTTTGGCACTGAAGCTTTCTTT
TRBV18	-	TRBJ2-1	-	CASSPRYRDLDNEQFF	TGTGCCAGCTCACCACGTTACCGGGATTTAGACAATGAGCAGTTCTTC
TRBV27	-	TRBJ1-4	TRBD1	CASSPDSRGQGEKLFF	TGTGCCAGCAGTCCGGACTCCAGGGGGCAAGGGGAAAAACTGTTTTTT
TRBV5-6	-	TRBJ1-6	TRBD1	CASSRKPGQGFRSPLHF	TGTGCCAGCAGCCGGAAACCGGGACAGGGGTTCCGTTCACCCCTCCACTTT
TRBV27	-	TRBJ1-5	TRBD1	CASSSTGIQGQPQHF	TGTGCCAGCAGTTCGACAGGGATACAGGGACAGCCCCAGCATTTT